This TCR beta chain was found in a study of cytomegalovirus exposure and HLA in healthy donors. Regarding the study as a whole: Researchers reported that three CMV-associated chains were confirmed in vitro as CMV antigen-specific. A missense variant in DCLRE1C was later tied to TCR beta V- and J-gene trimming. As a later analysis revealed, most CMV-associated TCR beta chains appeared HLA-restricted. As was reported, the HLA-A and HLA-B alleles of most subjects were accurately predicted from TCR beta sequences.

PCR used 60 Vbeta primers and 13 Jbeta primers. Libraries were prepared by immunoSEQ multiplex PCR; TCRdb keeps only in-frame clonotypes and omits some of them. The sample has 95,000 to 150,000 clones, approximately 79% seen once. Germline V gene data show CDR1 as SGHRS and CDR2 as YFSETQ. This CDR3 spans 14 amino acids. The V gene end was trimmed by 0 bases and the J gene end by 4 bases; junction bases not matched to a gene: 2. On this clone itself: As yet, its antigen is unknown. Other DNA sequences within the sample encode an identical CDR3.

This TCR derives from a man younger than 40 in good health and CMV-seronegative. This chain links TRBV5-1 with TRBJ2-3; 7 bases map to TRBD1. Sequences were obtained from PBMCs. The CDR3 nucleotides are TGCGCCAGCAGCTTGGGACAGGGACCAGATACGCAGTATTTT. This gives the protein CASSLGQGPDTQYF.